The 18 T cell receptor beta chains listed next were all sequenced from one sample in a study of beta chain features in type 1 diabetes. Expressed TCRB transcripts were sequenced after all isolated RNA was converted to cDNA. The data were produced by immunoSEQ multiplex PCR, yet TCRdb's version contains in-frame clones alone and is incomplete. The table shows 400,000 to 550,000 clones, with about an eighth occurring only once. Sequencing input: naive CD4+ T cells from blood. Receptors originate from a woman under 30 in good health.

The V and J genes are TRBV9 and TRBJ2-1, with a weak D call TRBD2 (5 bases). Trimming took 2 bases from V and 0 from J, leaving 9 bases between them. CDR1 and CDR2 (germline): SGDLS, YYNGEE. The CDR3 spans 15 residues. The CDR3 region is CASSVYAGSYNEQFF. The CDR3 coding sequence is TGTGCCAGCAGCGTTTATGCGGGCTCCTACAATGAGCAGTTCTTC.

The CDR3 spells CASSLGGNYEQYV. The CDR3 nucleotides read TGTGCCAGCAGCTTGGGTGGGAACTACGAGCAGTACGTC. This sequence joins TRBV5-4 and TRBJ2-7; D is uncertain. With 0 bases removed from V and 3 bases from J, the gap between germline ends came to 7 bases. Germline V gene sequence: CDR1 SGHNT, CDR2 YYREEE (reference sequence). This CDR3 region has 13 residues.

This clone has just a few counts. The J gene is TRBJ2-2, the V gene TRBV30; 10 nucleotides line up with TRBD1. V shed 8 bases and J 2 bases; nucleotides not matched to a gene: 23. This CDR3 has 20 residues. The germline V gene has CDR1 GTSNPN and CDR2 SVGIG (reference sequence). The CDR3 loop reads CARQGGRGQGGRTNTGELFF. As DNA, the CDR3 is TGTGCCCGGCAAGGCGGACGCGGACAGGGGGGACGGACTAACACCGGGGAGCTGTTTTTT.

This clone was observed a handful of times. Additional DNA sequences in this sample encode the identical CDR3. This sequence joins TRBV15 and TRBJ1-4, with no clear D. The CDR3 contains 13 residues. Per the germline V gene, CDR1 is LNHNV and CDR2 is YYDKDF (reference sequence). Between the trimmed V and J ends, which lost 0 bases and 5 bases, there was a span of 4 bases. The CDR3 loop reads CATSRDRNEKLFF. The CDR3, as DNA: TGTGCCACCAGCAGAGATCGCAATGAAAAACTGTTTTTT.

This clone was seen repeatedly, ten times or more. The chain uses TRBV7-9 and TRBJ1-4; the D is unclear. This CDR3 spans 15 amino acids. The germline V gene has CDR1 SEHNR and CDR2 FQNEAQ (reference sequence). Trimming shortened V by 0 bases and J by 4 bases, and 9 bases separated the two germline ends. In DNA form, the CDR3 reads TGTGCCAGCAGCTTAGCACTTGGGGTTAATGAAAAACTGTTTTTT. Encoded protein: CASSLALGVNEKLFF.

This clone turned up a few times. This chain uses TRBV11-1 with TRBJ2-2; possible D gene TRBD1, 5 bases. The CDR3 totals 16 residues. Germline CDR1 and CDR2: SGHAT and FQDESV (reference sequence). The ends were cut back, 5 bases at V and 0 bases at J, with 13 bases in the middle. The CDR3 coding sequence is TGTGCCAGCAGCATTCAGGGTCCTGCGAACACCGGGGAGCTGTTTTTT. This codes for CASSIQGPANTGELFF. Supplemented by reference TRBV11-1 and TRBJ2-2, the full variable domain reads EAEVAQSPRYKITEKSQAVAFWCDPISGHATLYWYRQILGQGPELLVQFQDESVVDDSQLPKDRFSAERLKGVDSTLKIQPAELGDSAMYLCASSIQGPANTGELFFGEGSRLTVL.

This clone showed up just a few times. Other DNA sequences in this specimen translate into the identical CDR3. The chain has TRBV7-3 and TRBJ2-1; D call uncertain. This CDR3 spans 14 amino acids. V lost 2 bases, J lost 3 bases, and 8 bases lay in between. Germline values: CDR1 SGHTA, CDR2 FQGTGA. CDR3 in amino acids: CASSLRPGYNEQFF. In DNA form, the CDR3 reads TGTGCCAGCAGCTTACGTCCAGGCTACAATGAGCAGTTCTTC.

This clone was seen a few times. The chain employs TRBV7-9 and TRBJ1-1; D gene uncertain. This CDR3 is 10 amino acids long. V was trimmed by 6 bases and J by 6 bases, leaving 5 bases between them. Germline lookup yields CDR1 SEHNR and CDR2 FQNEAQ (reference sequence). The CDR3 DNA is TGTGCCAGCAGTCGGCCTGAAGCTTTCTTT. Translating gives CASSRPEAFF.

This clone was counted a few times. The chain has TRBV4-3 and TRBJ2-5; a possible D gene is TRBD2 (6 bases). The end of the DNA is better explained by TRBJ2-7, so the J call may be wrong. The CDR3 loop spans 17 amino acids. Germline CDR1 reads LGHNA; CDR2 reads YSLEER. CDR3 nucleotide sequence: TGCGCCAGCAGCCAGTCCCCCCAGGGACTCGGCTCCTACGAGCAGTACTTC. This translates into CASSQSPQGLGSYEQYF.

The chain combines TRBV10-3 with TRBJ1-2; weak D call: TRBD1 (6 bases). Per germline, CDR1 ENHRY and CDR2 SYGVKD. This CDR3 has 14 amino acids. V was cut by 3 bases and J by 8 bases, with 16 bases left in between. Here the CDR3 DNA reads TGTGCCATCAGTGAACAACAGGGAACCCTCGGCTACACCTTC. It encodes CAISEQQGTLGYTF.

This rearrangement joins TRBV4-1 to TRBJ2-7; D unresolved. From germline, CDR1 is MGHRA and CDR2 YSYEKL. The CDR3 has 15 amino acids. Between the trimmed V and J ends, which lost 0 bases and 2 bases, there was a span of 11 bases. This CDR3 is CASSQDLTAPYEQYF. For the CDR3, the DNA is TGCGCCAGCAGCCAAGACCTTACCGCCCCCTACGAGCAGTACTTC.

There are a few counts of this clone. This chain connects TRBV4-1 to TRBJ2-3; 8 positions agree with TRBD2. The ends lost 4 bases at V and 4 bases at J; junction bases unmatched: 7. The CDR3 extends over 15 amino acids. Germline CDR1 reads MGHRA; CDR2 reads YSYEKL. The CDR3 coding sequence is TGCGCCAGCAGCCGAGGGAGCGGGGGTCCAGATACGCAGTATTTT. This encodes CASSRGSGGPDTQYF.

This clone was observed a few times. The genes are TRBV6-6 and TRBJ2-5; no definite D call. With 6 bases removed from V and 0 bases from J, the gap between germline ends came to 5 bases. CDR3 length: 12 amino acids. Germline CDR1 and CDR2: MNHNY and SVGAGI (reference sequence). The CDR3 nucleotides read TGTGCCAGCAGACTGTACCAAGAGACCCAGTACTTC. It codes for CASRLYQETQYF.

The chain recombines TRBV5-4 with TRBJ1-4; 9 bases line up with TRBD1. CDR1 is SGHNT and CDR2 is YYREEE in the germline V gene (reference sequence). The CDR3 covers 15 residues. V trimming: 4 bases; J trimming: 8 bases; junction bases outside the gene matches: 9. The CDR3 DNA sequence: TGTGCCAGCAGCAGAACCGGGACAGGGCTAGAAAAACTGTTTTTT. This gives the protein CASSRTGTGLEKLFF. The whole variable domain, filled in from reference TRBV5-4 and TRBJ1-4, reads ETGVTQSPTHLIKTRGQQVTLRCSSQSGHNTVSWYQQALGQGPQFIFQYYREEENGRGNFPPRFSGLQFPNYSSELNVNALELDDSALYLCASSRTGTGLEKLFFGSGTQLSVL.

V and J are TRBV27 and TRBJ1-1; D is undetermined. V lost 1 base, J lost 5 bases, and 8 bases lay in between. Germline-derived CDR1 and CDR2 are MNHEY and SMNVEV (reference sequence). This CDR3 comprises 13 residues. CDR3 nucleotides: TGTGCCAGCAGTTTATTCCGGGAAACTGAAGCTTTCTTT. It translates to CASSLFRETEAFF.

This chain uses TRBV5-1 with TRBJ2-1, with D perhaps matching TRBD1 (5 bases). Germline values: CDR1 SGHRS, CDR2 YFSETQ. The CDR3 has 14 amino acids. V was pared by 0 bases and J by 4 bases, with 8 bases between. The CDR3 DNA sequence: TGCGCCAGCAGCTTGGGACAGTTTTACAATGAGCAGTTCTTC. Protein sequence: CASSLGQFYNEQFF. Full variable domain (missing parts from reference TRBV5-1 and TRBJ2-1): KAGVTQTPRYLIKTRGQQVTLSCSPISGHRSVSWYQQTPGQGLQFLFEYFSETQRNKGNFPGRFSGRQFSNSRSEMNVSTLELGDSALYLCASSLGQFYNEQFFGPGTRLTVL.

Only a few counts were recorded for this clone. J is TRBJ2-3 and V is TRBV19; TRBD2 matches 9 bases. With 3 bases clipped from V and 6 bases from J, the junction kept 7 bases outside the gene matches. CDR3 length equals 15 residues. Germline CDR1 LNHDA, CDR2 SQIVND (reference sequence). CDR3 in amino acids: CASSMAPSGTDTQYF. In DNA, the CDR3 is TGTGCCAGTAGTATGGCGCCTAGCGGGACGGATACGCAGTATTTT.

This clone turned up a few times. The chain links TRBV5-1 to TRBJ1-1; no clear D gene. There are 16 residues in the CDR3. V dropped 3 bases and J dropped 1 base, with 16 bases sitting between them. The germline gives CDR1 SGHRS, CDR2 YFSETQ. CDR3 coding DNA: TGCGCCAGCAGCTCCAACATCGTCCGTACGAACACTGAAGCTTTCTTT. It is translated as CASSSNIVRTNTEAFF.